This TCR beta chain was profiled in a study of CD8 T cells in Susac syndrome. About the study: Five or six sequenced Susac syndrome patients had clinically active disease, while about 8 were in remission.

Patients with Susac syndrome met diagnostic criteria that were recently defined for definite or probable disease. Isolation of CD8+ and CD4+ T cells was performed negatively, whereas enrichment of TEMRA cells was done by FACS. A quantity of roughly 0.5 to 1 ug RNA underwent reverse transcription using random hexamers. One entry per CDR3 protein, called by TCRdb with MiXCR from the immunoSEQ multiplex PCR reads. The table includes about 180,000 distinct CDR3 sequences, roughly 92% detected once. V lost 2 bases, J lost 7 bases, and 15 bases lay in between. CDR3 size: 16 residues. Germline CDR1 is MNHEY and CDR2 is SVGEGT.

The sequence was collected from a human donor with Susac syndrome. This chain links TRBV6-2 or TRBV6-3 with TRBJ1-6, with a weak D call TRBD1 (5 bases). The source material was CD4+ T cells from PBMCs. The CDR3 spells CASSYTIQGSNSPLHF. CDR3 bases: TGTGCCAGCAGTTACACCATCCAGGGAAGCAATTCACCCCTCCACTTT.